This T cell receptor beta chain was found in a study of cytomegalovirus exposure and HLA in healthy donors. Findings and limits, study-wide: Some V segments could not be told apart, so they were left out, TRBV6-2 and TRBV6-3 among them.

A multiplex PCR was run with 60 Vbeta primers and 13 Jbeta primers. Sequencing was performed with immunoSEQ multiplex PCR; in TCRdb, only in-frame clones are kept and a portion is missing. Of some 130,000 clones detected, about 85% appear once; the ten largest clones hold roughly 1.7%. As regards this clone: Its antigen is still unknown.

Trimming removed 4 bases at V and 2 bases at J, with 9 bases between. Per germline, CDR1 SNHLY and CDR2 FYNNEI. The CDR3 length is 15 residues. The TCR comes from a boy aged 5-17 years in good health and CMV-seronegative. This chain uses TRBV2 with TRBJ1-6; D is possibly TRBD1 (5 bases). Sequenced input: PBMCs. The CDR3 DNA reads as TGTGCCAGCAGTGCGCAGGGTCCCTATAATTCACCCCTCCACTTT. This translates into CASSAQGPYNSPLHF.